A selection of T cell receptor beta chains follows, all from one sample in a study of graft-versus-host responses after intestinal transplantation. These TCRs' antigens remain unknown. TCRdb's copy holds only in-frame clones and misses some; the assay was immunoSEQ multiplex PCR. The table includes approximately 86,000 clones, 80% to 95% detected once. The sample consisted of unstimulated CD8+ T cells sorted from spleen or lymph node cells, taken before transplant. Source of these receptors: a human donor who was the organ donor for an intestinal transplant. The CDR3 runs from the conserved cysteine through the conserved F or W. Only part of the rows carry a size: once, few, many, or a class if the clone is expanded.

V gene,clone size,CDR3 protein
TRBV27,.,CATKTIDRSGGYTF
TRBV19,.,CASSIFASPSNQPQHF
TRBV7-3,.,CASSSSGGADTQYF
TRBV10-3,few,CAISGGTSGSVEQFF
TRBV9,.,CASSGQGVVF
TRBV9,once,CASSADPGSGVYEQYF
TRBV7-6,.,CASSLTLAGGLTDTQYF
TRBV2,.,CASGPQGRNQPQHF
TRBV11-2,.,CASSRRVFNTEAFF
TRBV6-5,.,CASGQSDGYTF
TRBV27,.,CASRRGGTDTQYF
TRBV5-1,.,CASSLGGVDFLF
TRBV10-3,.,CAIRYPPGQPSGNTIYF
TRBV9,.,CASSVRDRGFDEQYF
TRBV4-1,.,CASSQGVVGTAGNTIYF
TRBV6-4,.,CASSGLSAGPHSPLHF
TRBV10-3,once,CAISESVTGLIGELFF
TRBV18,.,CASSPEGGLYGYTF
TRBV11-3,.,CASSPRGSYEQYF
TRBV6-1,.,CASSEPTGNSPLHF
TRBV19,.,CASSFPGQGLLSGNTIYF
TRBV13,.,CASSFSGETQYF
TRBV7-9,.,CVSSLGRGTEAFF
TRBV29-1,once,CSARTGSTTDTQYF